The rows below give T cell receptor beta chains drawn from one sample of a study of blood T cell repertoires in COVID-19. Sequencing used immunoSEQ multiplex PCR; TCRdb keeps in-frame clones, though not all of them. This table has roughly 140,000 clones, 84% appearing once. The material sequenced was peripheral blood. The receptors here all came from a woman of 80 years or more in a cohort sampled during active or convalescent COVID-19. The CDR3 runs from the conserved cysteine through the conserved F or W. The D gene is left open where the match is weak. Only some rows state a clone size, as once, few, many or a class for expanded clones.

CDR3nt: TGTGCCAGCAGCAGCAACGGGGGGTATCAAGAGACCCAGTACTTC; CDR3aa: CASSSNGGYQETQYF; j_gene: TRBJ2-5; abundance: .; v_gene: TRBV5-6; d_gene: TRBD2
CDR3nt: TGTGCCAGCAGTTATGGCCGGGGTCCTTTGGGGGGCTACACCTTC; CDR3aa: CASSYGRGPLGGYTF; j_gene: TRBJ1-2; abundance: once; v_gene: TRBV6-8; d_gene: .
CDR3nt: TGTGCCAGCAGCTACCGAGGGCCGATAGAGACCCAGTACTTC; CDR3aa: CASSYRGPIETQYF; j_gene: TRBJ2-5; abundance: .; v_gene: TRBV5-4; d_gene: .
CDR3nt: TGTGCCAGCAGCGACTACAGCGGGGGGTCCAAACGACAAGAGACCCAGTACTTC; CDR3aa: CASSDYSGGSKRQETQYF; j_gene: TRBJ2-5; abundance: once; v_gene: TRBV6-2/TRBV6-3; d_gene: TRBD2
CDR3nt: TGTGCCAGCAGCCCTCGGACAGGGACACAAGAGACCCAGTACTTC; CDR3aa: CASSPRTGTQETQYF; j_gene: TRBJ2-5; abundance: .; v_gene: TRBV11-2; d_gene: TRBD1
CDR3nt: TGTGCCAGCAGCATCCTCCACAGGGGCGAGCAGTACTTC; CDR3aa: CASSILHRGEQYF; j_gene: TRBJ2-7; abundance: .; v_gene: TRBV7-2; d_gene: TRBD1
CDR3nt: TGTGCCACCAGTGATTCCCGGGACAGGGCGGGGCGCTCCTACAATGAGCAGTTCTTC; CDR3aa: CATSDSRDRAGRSYNEQFF; j_gene: TRBJ2-1; abundance: .; v_gene: TRBV24-1; d_gene: TRBD1
CDR3nt: TGTGCCAGCAGCAAAGAGGGACAGGGGGAGACCTCCGAAAAACTGTTTTTT; CDR3aa: CASSKEGQGETSEKLFF; j_gene: TRBJ1-4; abundance: once; v_gene: TRBV21-1; d_gene: .
CDR3nt: TGTGCCAGCAGGTCTACAGGGGGCACTGAAGCTTTCTTT; CDR3aa: CASRSTGGTEAFF; j_gene: TRBJ1-1; abundance: .; v_gene: TRBV6-1; d_gene: TRBD1
CDR3nt: TGTGCCACCAGCAGACCTGGGACACCCCGGTACCAAGAGACCCAGTACTTC; CDR3aa: CATSRPGTPRYQETQYF; j_gene: TRBJ2-5; abundance: .; v_gene: TRBV15; d_gene: .
CDR3nt: TGTGCCAGCAGTTCCGACAGCTACGAGCAGTACTTC; CDR3aa: CASSSDSYEQYF; j_gene: TRBJ2-7; abundance: .; v_gene: TRBV9; d_gene: .
CDR3nt: TGTGCCAGCAGTAACTGGCGGGATACGCAGTATTTT; CDR3aa: CASSNWRDTQYF; j_gene: TRBJ2-3; abundance: .; v_gene: TRBV6-5; d_gene: .
CDR3nt: TGCGCCAGCAGCTTGATTCCGGGGGAGGGTTACAATGAGCAGTTCTTC; CDR3aa: CASSLIPGEGYNEQFF; j_gene: TRBJ2-1; abundance: .; v_gene: TRBV5-1; d_gene: TRBD2
CDR3nt: TGTGCCAGCAGTTTAACTTCCACCGGGGAGCTGTTTTTT; CDR3aa: CASSLTSTGELFF; j_gene: TRBJ2-2; abundance: .; v_gene: TRBV27; d_gene: .
CDR3nt: TGTGCTAGTACTTGGGACATCCTAGGAGCGAACACCGGGGAGCTGTTTTTT; CDR3aa: CASTWDILGANTGELFF; j_gene: TRBJ2-2; abundance: .; v_gene: TRBV12-5; d_gene: .
CDR3nt: TGTGCCAGCAGACTGGGGACAGGTTATGGCTACACCTTC; CDR3aa: CASRLGTGYGYTF; j_gene: TRBJ1-2; abundance: .; v_gene: TRBV7-9; d_gene: TRBD1
CDR3nt: TGTGCCAGCAGCTTTGGGACAGGGAATCAGCCCCAGCATTTT; CDR3aa: CASSFGTGNQPQHF; j_gene: TRBJ1-5; abundance: .; v_gene: TRBV7-9; d_gene: TRBD1
CDR3nt: TGTGCCAGCAGCCGGGACAACAATCAGCCCCAGCATTTT; CDR3aa: CASSRDNNQPQHF; j_gene: TRBJ1-5; abundance: .; v_gene: TRBV11-1; d_gene: .